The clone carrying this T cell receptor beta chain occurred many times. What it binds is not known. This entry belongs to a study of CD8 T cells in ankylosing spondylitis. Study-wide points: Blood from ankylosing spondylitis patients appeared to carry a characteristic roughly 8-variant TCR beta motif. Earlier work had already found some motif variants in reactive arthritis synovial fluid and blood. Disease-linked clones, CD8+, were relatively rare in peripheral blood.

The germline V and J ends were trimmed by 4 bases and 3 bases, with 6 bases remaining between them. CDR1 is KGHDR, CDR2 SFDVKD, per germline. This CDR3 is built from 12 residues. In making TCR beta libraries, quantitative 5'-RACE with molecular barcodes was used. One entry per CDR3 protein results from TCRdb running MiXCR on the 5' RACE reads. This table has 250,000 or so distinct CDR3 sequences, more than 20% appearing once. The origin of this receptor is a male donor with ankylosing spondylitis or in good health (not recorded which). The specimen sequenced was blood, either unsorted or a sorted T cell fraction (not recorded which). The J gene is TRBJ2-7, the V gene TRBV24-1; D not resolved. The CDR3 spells CATSEKGYEQYF. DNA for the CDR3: TGTGCCACCAGTGAGAAAGGCTACGAGCAGTACTTC.